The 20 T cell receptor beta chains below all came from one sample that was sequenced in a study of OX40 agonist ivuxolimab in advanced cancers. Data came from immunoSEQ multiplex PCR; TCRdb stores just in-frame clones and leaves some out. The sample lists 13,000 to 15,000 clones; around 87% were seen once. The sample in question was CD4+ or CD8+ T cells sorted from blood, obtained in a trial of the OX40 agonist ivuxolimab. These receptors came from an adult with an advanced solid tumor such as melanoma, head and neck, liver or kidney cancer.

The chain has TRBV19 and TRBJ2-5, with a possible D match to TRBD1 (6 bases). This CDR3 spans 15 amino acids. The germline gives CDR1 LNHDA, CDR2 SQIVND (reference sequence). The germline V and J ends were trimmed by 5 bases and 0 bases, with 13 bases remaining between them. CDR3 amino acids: CASSFATGYQETQYF. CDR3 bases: TGTGCCAGTAGTTTCGCGACAGGCTACCAAGAGACCCAGTACTTC. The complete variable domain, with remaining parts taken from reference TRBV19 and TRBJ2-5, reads DGGITQSPKYLFRKEGQNVTLSCEQNLNHDAMYWYRQDPGQGLRLIYYSQIVNDFQKGDIAEGYSVSREKKESFPLTVTSAQKNPTAFYLCASSFATGYQETQYFGPGTRLLVL.

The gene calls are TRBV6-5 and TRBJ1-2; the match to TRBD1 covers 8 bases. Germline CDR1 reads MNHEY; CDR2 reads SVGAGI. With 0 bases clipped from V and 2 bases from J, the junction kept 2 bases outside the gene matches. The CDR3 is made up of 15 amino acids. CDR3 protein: CASSYSTGGNYGYTF. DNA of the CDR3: TGTGCCAGCAGTTACTCAACAGGGGGGAACTATGGCTACACCTTC.

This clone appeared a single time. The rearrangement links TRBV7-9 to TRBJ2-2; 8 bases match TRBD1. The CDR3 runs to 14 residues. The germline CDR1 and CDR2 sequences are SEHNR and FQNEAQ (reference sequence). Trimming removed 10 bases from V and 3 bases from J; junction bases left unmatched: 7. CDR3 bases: TGTGCCACTTCGACAGGGGTGGACACCGGGGAGCTGTTTTTT. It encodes CATSTGVDTGELFF.

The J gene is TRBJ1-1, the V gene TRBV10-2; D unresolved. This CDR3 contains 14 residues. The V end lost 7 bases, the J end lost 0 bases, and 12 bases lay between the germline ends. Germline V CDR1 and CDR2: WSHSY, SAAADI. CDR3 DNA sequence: TGCGCCAGCACTAGTACAGCGATGAACACTGAAGCTTTCTTT. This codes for CASTSTAMNTEAFF.

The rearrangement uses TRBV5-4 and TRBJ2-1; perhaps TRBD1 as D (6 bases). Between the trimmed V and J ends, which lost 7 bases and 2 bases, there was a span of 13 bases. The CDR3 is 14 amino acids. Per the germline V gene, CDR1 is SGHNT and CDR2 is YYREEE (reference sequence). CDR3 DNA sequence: TGTGCCAGCGGATCAAACAGGGCCTACAATGAGCAGTTCTTC. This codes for CASGSNRAYNEQFF. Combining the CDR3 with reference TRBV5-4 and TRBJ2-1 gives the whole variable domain ETGVTQSPTHLIKTRGQQVTLRCSSQSGHNTVSWYQQALGQGPQFIFQYYREEENGRGNFPPRFSGLQFPNYSSELNVNALELDDSALYLCASGSNRAYNEQFFGPGTRLTVL.

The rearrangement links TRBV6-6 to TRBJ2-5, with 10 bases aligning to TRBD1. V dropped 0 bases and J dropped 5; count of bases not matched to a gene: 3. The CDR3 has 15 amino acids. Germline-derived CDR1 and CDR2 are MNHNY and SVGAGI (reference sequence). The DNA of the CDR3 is TGTGCCAGCAGTTACTCCGGGACAGGGGACGAGACCCAGTACTTC. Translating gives CASSYSGTGDETQYF.

CDR3 sequence: CASSEAGEKDYEQYF. The CDR3 coding sequence is TGTGCCAGCAGTGAAGCCGGGGAGAAAGACTACGAGCAGTACTTC. This sequence joins TRBV2 and TRBJ2-7; tentatively, D is TRBD2 (5 bases). Germline-derived CDR1 and CDR2 are SNHLY and FYNNEI. There are 15 residues in the CDR3. V was trimmed by 0 bases and J by 3 bases, leaving 12 bases between them. The full variable domain, its missing parts supplied by reference TRBV2 and TRBJ2-7, is EPEVTQTPSHQVTQMGQEVILRCVPISNHLYFYWYRQILGQKVEFLVSFYNNEISEKSEIFDDQFSVERPDGSNFTLKIRSTKLEDSAMYFCASSEAGEKDYEQYFGPGTRLTVT.

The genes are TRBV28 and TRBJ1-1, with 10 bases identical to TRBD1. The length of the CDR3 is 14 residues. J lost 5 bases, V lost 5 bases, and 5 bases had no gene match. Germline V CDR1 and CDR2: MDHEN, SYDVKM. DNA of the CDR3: TGTGCCAGCAGTGTTAGGGACAGGGGTACTGAAGCTTTCTTT. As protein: CASSVRDRGTEAFF.

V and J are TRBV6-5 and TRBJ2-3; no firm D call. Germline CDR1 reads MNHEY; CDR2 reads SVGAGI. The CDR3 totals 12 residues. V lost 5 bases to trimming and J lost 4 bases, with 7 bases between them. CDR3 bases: TGTGCCAGCAGTCCCTCATCAGATACGCAGTATTTT. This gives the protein CASSPSSDTQYF.

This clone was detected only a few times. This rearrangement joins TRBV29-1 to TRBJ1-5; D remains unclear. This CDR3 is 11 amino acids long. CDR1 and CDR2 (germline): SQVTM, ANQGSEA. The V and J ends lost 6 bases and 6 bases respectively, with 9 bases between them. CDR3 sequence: CSVPRGQPQHF. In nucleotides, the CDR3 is TGCAGCGTCCCTCGGGGTCAGCCCCAGCATTTT.

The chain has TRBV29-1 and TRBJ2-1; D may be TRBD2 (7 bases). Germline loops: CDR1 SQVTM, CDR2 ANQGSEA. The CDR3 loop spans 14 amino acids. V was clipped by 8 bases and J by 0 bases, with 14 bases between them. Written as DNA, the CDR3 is TGCAGCTCTGATCGGGGGGCCTCCTACAATGAGCAGTTCTTC. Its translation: CSSDRGASYNEQFF.

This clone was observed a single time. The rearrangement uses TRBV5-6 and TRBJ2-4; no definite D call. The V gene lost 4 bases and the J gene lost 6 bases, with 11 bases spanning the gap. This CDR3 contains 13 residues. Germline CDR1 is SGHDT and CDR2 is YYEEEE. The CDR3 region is CASSRDTTNIQYF. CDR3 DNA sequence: TGTGCCAGCAGCCGAGACACAACAAACATTCAGTACTTC. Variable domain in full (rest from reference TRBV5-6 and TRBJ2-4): DAGVTQSPTHLIKTRGQQVTLRCSPKSGHDTVSWYQQALGQGPQFIFQYYEEEERQRGNFPDRFSGHQFPNYSSELNVNALLLGDSALYLCASSRDTTNIQYFGAGTRLSVL.

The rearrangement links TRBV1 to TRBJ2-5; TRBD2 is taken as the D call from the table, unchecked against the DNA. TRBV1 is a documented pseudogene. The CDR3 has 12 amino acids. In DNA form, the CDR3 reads TGCACCAGCCTTGGACTGGAAGAGACCCAGTACTTC. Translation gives CTSLGLEETQYF.

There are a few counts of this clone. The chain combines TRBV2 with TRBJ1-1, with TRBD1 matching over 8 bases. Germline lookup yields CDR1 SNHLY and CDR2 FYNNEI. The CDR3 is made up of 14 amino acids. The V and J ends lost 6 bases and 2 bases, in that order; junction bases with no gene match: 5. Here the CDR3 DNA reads TGTGCCAGCAGGATGGACAGGGCAAACACTGAAGCTTTCTTT. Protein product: CASRMDRANTEAFF.

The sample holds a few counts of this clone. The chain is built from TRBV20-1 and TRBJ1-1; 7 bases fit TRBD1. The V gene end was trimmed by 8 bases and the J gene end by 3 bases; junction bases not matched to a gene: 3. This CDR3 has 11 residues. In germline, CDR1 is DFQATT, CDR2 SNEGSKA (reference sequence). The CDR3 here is CSTGTDTEAFF. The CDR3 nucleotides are TGCAGTACCGGGACAGACACTGAAGCTTTCTTT.

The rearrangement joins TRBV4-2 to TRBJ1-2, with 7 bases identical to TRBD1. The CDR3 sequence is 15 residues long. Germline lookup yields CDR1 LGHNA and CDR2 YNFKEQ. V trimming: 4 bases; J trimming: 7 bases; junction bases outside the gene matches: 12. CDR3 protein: CASSRSGQERTGYTF. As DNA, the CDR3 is TGTGCCAGCAGCCGCTCCGGACAGGAAAGAACTGGCTACACCTTC.

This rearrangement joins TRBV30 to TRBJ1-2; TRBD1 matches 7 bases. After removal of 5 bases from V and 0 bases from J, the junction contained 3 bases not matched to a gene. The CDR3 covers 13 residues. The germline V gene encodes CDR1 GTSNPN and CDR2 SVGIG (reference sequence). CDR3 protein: CAWGDRTNYGYTF. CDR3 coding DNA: TGTGCCTGGGGGGACAGAACTAACTATGGCTACACCTTC.

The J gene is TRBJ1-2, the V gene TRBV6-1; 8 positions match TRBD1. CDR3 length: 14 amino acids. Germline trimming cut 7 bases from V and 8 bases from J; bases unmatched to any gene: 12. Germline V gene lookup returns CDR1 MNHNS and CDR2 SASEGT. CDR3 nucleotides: TGTGCCAGCACTTTCGACAGGGGCACGCAGGGCTACACCTTC. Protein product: CASTFDRGTQGYTF.

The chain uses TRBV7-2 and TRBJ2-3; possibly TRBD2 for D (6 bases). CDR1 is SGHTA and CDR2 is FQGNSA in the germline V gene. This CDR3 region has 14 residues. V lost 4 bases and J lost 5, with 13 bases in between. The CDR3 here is CASSSQRARDTQYF. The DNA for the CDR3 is TGTGCCAGCAGCTCGCAGCGGGCCCGAGATACGCAGTATTTT.

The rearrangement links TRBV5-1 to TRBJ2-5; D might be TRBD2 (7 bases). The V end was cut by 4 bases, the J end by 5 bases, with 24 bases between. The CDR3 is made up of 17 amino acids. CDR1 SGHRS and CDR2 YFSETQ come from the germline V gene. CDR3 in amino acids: CASSDASRGLVSETQYF. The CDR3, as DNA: TGCGCCAGCAGCGACGCCTCGCGGGGGCTTGTTTCGGAGACCCAGTACTTC.